These 26 T cell receptor beta chains came from one sample sequenced in a study of blood T cells in healthy people across ages. It was with a sample-barcoded 5' primer and a J-beta primer mix that a second PCR of about 6 to 12 cycles was run. Via MiXCR, TCRdb re-called the 5' RACE reads, giving one row per CDR3 protein. Here the sample spans about 630,000 distinct CDR3 sequences, 20% to 25% being singletons. The sample comprised blood. These receptors all stem from a man in his 70s in good health.

The gene calls are TRBV9 and TRBJ2-3; weak D call: TRBD1 (6 bases). Germline V gene sequence: CDR1 SGDLS, CDR2 YYNGEE. Trimming left V 2 bases short and J 1 base short, with 8 bases between. The length of the CDR3 is 14 residues. DNA of the CDR3: TGTGCCAGCAGCGTCGGACAGCGCACAGATACGCAGTATTTT. Protein: CASSVGQRTDTQYF.

V is TRBV20-1 and J is TRBJ2-3, with TRBD2 identical over 15 bases. The CDR3 length is 15 residues. Looked up from germline, CDR1 is DFQATT and CDR2 is SNEGSKA (reference sequence). The V and J ends lost 4 bases and 4 bases, in that order; junction bases with no gene match: 3. CDR3 sequence reads: CSAMGLAGGADTQYF. Here the CDR3 DNA reads TGCAGTGCTATGGGACTAGCGGGGGGAGCAGATACGCAGTATTTT.

This clonotype appeared a few times. The rearrangement uses TRBV20-1 and TRBJ1-2; 8 positions agree with TRBD1. CDR1 DFQATT and CDR2 SNEGSKA come from the germline V gene (reference sequence). The CDR3 is 15 residues long. Unmatched junction bases numbered 14, after V lost 6 bases and J lost 5 bases. CDR3 in DNA: TGCAGTGCGCAGAGAATCACAGGGGGACAATATGGCTACACCTTC. It translates to CSAQRITGGQYGYTF.

This clonotype occurred a few times. The CDR3 is CASSHQQGAGEETQYF. The DNA of the CDR3 is TGCGCCAGCAGCCACCAACAGGGGGCTGGAGAGGAGACCCAGTACTTC. The chain is built from TRBV5-1 and TRBJ2-5, with TRBD1 identical over 9 bases. V trimming: 4 bases; J trimming: 5 bases; junction bases outside the gene matches: 12. This CDR3 is built from 16 residues. Germline CDR1 reads SGHRS; CDR2 reads YFSETQ.

This clonotype was detected only a few times. The chain employs TRBV5-1 and TRBJ2-1; the match to TRBD2 covers 9 bases. The germline CDR1 and CDR2 sequences are SGHRS and YFSETQ. V trimming: 2 bases; J trimming: 5 bases; junction bases outside the gene matches: 8. The CDR3 is 16 amino acids. CDR3 nucleotides: TGCGCCAGCAGCTTCTCTAGCGGGAAAGGGGACAATGAGCAGTTCTTC. Its translation is CASSFSSGKGDNEQFF.

This clonotype has more than one count but fewer than ten. V and J are TRBV16 and TRBJ2-4; possible D gene TRBD2, 6 bases. Trimming took 3 bases from V and 7 from J, leaving 7 bases between them. The length of the CDR3 is 12 residues. CDR1 and CDR2 from the germline V gene are KGHSY and FQNENV. The CDR3: CASSQGLNIQYF. The CDR3 DNA sequence: TGTGCCAGCAGCCAGGGACTCAACATTCAGTACTTC.

A few counts support this clonotype. In nucleotides, the CDR3 is TGCAGTGCTAGCGGGACAGAGCTTCTAGCCAAAAACATTCAGTACTTC. It yields the protein CSASGTELLAKNIQYF. The chain carries TRBV20-1 and TRBJ2-4, with 7 bases identical to TRBD1. V gave up 3 bases and J gave up 0 bases; unmatched junction bases: 8. The CDR3 runs 16 residues. The germline CDR1 and CDR2 sequences are DFQATT and SNEGSKA (reference sequence).

Only a few counts were recorded for this clonotype. The chain links TRBV6-2 or TRBV6-3 to TRBJ2-1, with TRBD2 matching over 10 bases. Germline CDR1 is MNHEY and CDR2 is SVGEGT. Trimming at V came to 5 bases and at J to 14 bases, leaving 9 bases not matched to a gene. This CDR3 is 13 amino acids long. The CDR3 bases are TGTGCCAGCAGTCCAAGCGGGAGGGGCGGTGAGTTCTTC. This encodes CASSPSGRGGEFF.

This clonotype has only a few counts. The chain carries TRBV10-3 and TRBJ2-7; D call uncertain. The CDR3 totals 12 residues. V was cut by 2 bases and J by 2 bases, with 4 bases left in between. Germline CDR1 ENHRY, CDR2 SYGVKD. CDR3 protein: CAISETAYEQYF. CDR3 bases: TGTGCCATCAGTGAGACAGCCTACGAGCAGTACTTC.

The sample holds one count of this clonotype. V is TRBV11-2 and J is TRBJ1-3; 9 nucleotides line up with TRBD1. Trimming took 3 bases from V and 4 from J; bases not matched to a gene: 1. The CDR3 length is 14 residues. Germline-derived CDR1 and CDR2 are SGHAT and FQNNGV. The CDR3 reads CASSFGTGGNTIYF. In DNA form, the CDR3 reads TGTGCCAGCAGCTTCGGGACAGGGGGAAACACCATATATTTT.

This clonotype was detected only a few times. The chain employs TRBV28 and TRBJ2-2; unclear D gene. The CDR3 is 15 amino acids. CDR1 MDHEN and CDR2 SYDVKM come from the germline V gene. Deletions cut 6 bases from V and 3 bases from J, with 14 bases between. This CDR3 reads CASRKDGIHTGELFF. The CDR3 nucleotides read TGTGCCAGCAGAAAGGACGGAATCCACACCGGGGAGCTGTTTTTT.

The V call is TRBV25-1, the J call TRBJ2-5; D is perhaps TRBD1 (6 bases). Trimming stripped 6 bases from V and 1 base from J, with 12 bases between. The CDR3 has 14 residues. The germline V gene encodes CDR1 MGHDK and CDR2 SYGVNS. CDR3 sequence: CASRERDTQETQYF. The CDR3 coding sequence is TGTGCCAGCAGGGAACGGGACACCCAAGAGACCCAGTACTTC.

This clonotype was picked up a small number of times. The chain recombines TRBV5-1 with TRBJ2-5; 10 bases align to TRBD1. Germline CDR1 is SGHRS and CDR2 is YFSETQ. Trimming removed 4 bases from V and 1 base from J; junction bases left unmatched: 4. The CDR3 runs to 15 residues. CDR3 bases: TGCGCCAGCAGCACGGGACAGGGGATCCAAGAGACCCAGTACTTC. Protein product: CASSTGQGIQETQYF.

This clonotype has only a few counts. The gene calls are TRBV4-1 and TRBJ2-7, with 7 positions matching TRBD2. CDR3 length equals 17 residues. V lost 0 bases and J lost 4; bases outside the gene matches: 12. Germline CDR1 reads MGHRA; CDR2 reads YSYEKL. In DNA form, the CDR3 reads TGCGCCAGCAGCCAAGATCTGGTGGGCGGCGGGAGTTACGAGCAGTACTTC. Translation gives CASSQDLVGGGSYEQYF.

The sample holds a few counts of this clonotype. The chain joins TRBV12-3 or TRBV12-4 to TRBJ1-5; D is unclear. The CDR3 totals 14 residues. Trimming removed 5 bases from V and 3 bases from J, with 11 bases in between. DNA for the CDR3: TGTGCCAGCAGTCTCCGCATGCTCAATCAGCCCCAGCATTTT. It yields the protein CASSLRMLNQPQHF.

On this clonotype: Since a much larger clone is just one base distant, this may be a read error. This chain connects TRBV3-1 to TRBJ2-7; D not certain. V was clipped by 3 bases and J by 3 bases, with 6 bases between them. The CDR3 is made up of 12 amino acids. The germline gives CDR1 LGHDT, CDR2 YNNKEL (reference sequence). This CDR3 reads CASSHGVYEQYF. For the CDR3, the DNA is TGTGCCAGCAGCCACGGAGTCTACGAGCAGTACTTC.

The chain combines TRBV14 with TRBJ2-5; D might be TRBD1 or TRBD2, each matching 5 bases. The end of the DNA is better explained by TRBJ2-1, so the J call may be wrong. Germline V gene lookup returns CDR1 SGHDN and CDR2 FVKESK. The CDR3 is 18 residues long. This chain's CDR3 is CASSQDFGTYIAYNEQFF. The CDR3 DNA is TGTGCCAGCAGCCAAGATTTTGGGACCTATATTGCCTACAATGAGCAGTTCTTC.

The genes are TRBV20-1 and TRBJ2-3; D is unresolved. CDR1 is DFQATT, CDR2 SNEGSKA, per germline (reference sequence). The CDR3 has 12 residues. The germline V and J ends were trimmed by 1 base and 6 bases, with 8 bases remaining between them. CDR3 DNA sequence: TGCAGTGCTAGAGGCGGTGTTGATACGCAGTATTTT. Translated, it gives CSARGGVDTQYF.

The CDR3 spells CASSPPVWDGYTF. The CDR3, as DNA: TGTGCCAGCAGCCCCCCCGTATGGGACGGCTACACCTTC. The V and J genes are TRBV7-2 and TRBJ1-2; perhaps TRBD1 as D (5 bases). Germline values: CDR1 SGHTA, CDR2 FQGNSA. Trimming pared 5 bases from V and 8 bases from J, leaving 15 bases between. This CDR3 spans 13 amino acids.

CDR3 sequence: CAISDRGPTTGELFF. The CDR3 DNA follows: TGTGCCATCAGTGACAGGGGGCCGACCACCGGGGAGCTGTTTTTT. The V and J genes are TRBV10-3 and TRBJ2-2; 8 bases line up with TRBD1. The germline V gene encodes CDR1 ENHRY and CDR2 SYGVKD. V was pared by 3 bases and J by 4 bases, with 4 bases of the junction left unmatched. The CDR3 contains 15 residues.

This clonotype came up a few times. The gene calls are TRBV7-6 and TRBJ2-3; 12 nucleotides agree with TRBD2. The CDR3 length is 18 residues. Germline V gives CDR1 SGHVS, CDR2 FNYEAQ. J gave up 4 bases and V 3 bases, and 11 bases lay outside the gene matches. Written as DNA, the CDR3 is TGTGCCAGCAGCTTGGCACTAGCGGGAGGATCGAGGGCAGATACGCAGTATTTT. Its translation is CASSLALAGGSRADTQYF.

The chain recombines TRBV28 with TRBJ2-1; no clear D gene. Germline loops: CDR1 MDHEN, CDR2 SYDVKM. V lost 0 bases, J lost 3 bases, and 12 bases lay in between. CDR3 length equals 16 residues. The CDR3 sequence is CASSLWFAAGYNEQFF. As DNA, the CDR3 is TGTGCCAGCAGTTTATGGTTCGCTGCAGGCTACAATGAGCAGTTCTTC.

This clonotype was recorded a few times. V and J are TRBV5-1 and TRBJ2-3; the match to TRBD2 covers 11 bases. The V gene's germline CDR1 is SGHRS and CDR2 YFSETQ. J gave up 5 bases and V 6 bases, and 14 bases lay outside the gene matches. This CDR3 region has 17 residues. The CDR3 bases are TGCGCCAGCAAAATAGAAATTAGCGGGAGGGCCGGAGATACGCAGTATTTT. Amino acid sequence: CASKIEISGRAGDTQYF. The variable domain in full, with the rest retrieved from reference TRBV5-1 and TRBJ2-3, is KAGVTQTPRYLIKTRGQQVTLSCSPISGHRSVSWYQQTPGQGLQFLFEYFSETQRNKGNFPGRFSGRQFSNSRSEMNVSTLELGDSALYLCASKIEISGRAGDTQYFGPGTRLTVL.

The rearrangement links TRBV18 to TRBJ2-5, with 10 bases identical to TRBD1. The DNA matches TRBJ2-7 better at its end, which makes the J call doubtful. CDR1 is KGHSH and CDR2 is LQKENI in the germline V gene. The CDR3 is made up of 14 amino acids. The CDR3, as DNA: TGTGCCAGCTCACCGGGACAGGGGACCAACGAGCAGTACTTC. Amino acid sequence: CASSPGQGTNEQYF.

The rearrangement links TRBV20-1 to TRBJ2-5, with D perhaps matching TRBD2 (6 bases). Trimming cost V 0 bases and J 1 base, with 12 bases left between them. Germline CDR1 and CDR2: DFQATT and SNEGSKA (reference sequence). This CDR3 contains 15 residues. CDR3 DNA: TGCAGTGCTAGAGATTGGAGGGAGGTCCAAGAGACCCAGTACTTC. It yields the protein CSARDWREVQETQYF.

Concerning this clonotype itself: A much larger clone lies one base from this, so it may be a read error. The rearrangement joins TRBV20-1 to TRBJ2-5, with D possibly TRBD2 on 5 matching bases. Judging by the DNA end, TRBJ2-1 fits better; the J call may be wrong. This CDR3 has 15 residues. Germline assignment: CDR1 DFQATT and CDR2 SNEGSKA (reference sequence). The CDR3 here is CSASDQRKDRYEQFF. The CDR3 nucleotides are TGCAGTGCTAGTGACCAGCGGAAGGACCGCTATGAGCAGTTCTTC.